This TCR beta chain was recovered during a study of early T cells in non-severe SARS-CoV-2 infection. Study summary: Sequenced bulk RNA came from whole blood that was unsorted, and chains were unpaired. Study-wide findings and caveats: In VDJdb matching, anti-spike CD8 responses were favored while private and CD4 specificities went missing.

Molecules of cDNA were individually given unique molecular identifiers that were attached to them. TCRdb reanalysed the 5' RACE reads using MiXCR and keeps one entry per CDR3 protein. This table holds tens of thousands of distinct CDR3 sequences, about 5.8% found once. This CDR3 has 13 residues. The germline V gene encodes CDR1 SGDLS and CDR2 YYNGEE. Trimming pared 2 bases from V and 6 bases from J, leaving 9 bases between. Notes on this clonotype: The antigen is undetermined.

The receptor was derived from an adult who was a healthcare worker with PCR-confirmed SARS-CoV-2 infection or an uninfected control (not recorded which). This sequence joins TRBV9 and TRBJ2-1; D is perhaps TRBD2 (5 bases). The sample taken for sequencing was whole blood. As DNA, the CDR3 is TGTGCCAGCAGCGTCGACTATGGCAATGAGCAGTTCTTC. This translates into CASSVDYGNEQFF.